This passage covers 20 T cell receptor beta chains from one sample sequenced in a study of T-cell memory formation after mild COVID-19. TCRdb re-called the 5' RACE reads with MiXCR, one entry per CDR3 protein. Among around 36,000 distinct CDR3 sequences listed, roughly an eighth were seen once. The sample comprised PBMCs or a T cell subset sorted from them (not recorded which). These receptor sequences come from a man between 18 and 29 years old who had mild COVID-19 (a few samples of this study predate the infection). Cell type and time point are not known.

This clonotype has just a few counts. Here the CDR3 DNA reads TGTGCCACCGCGGGGTCCAGCGGGAGGCGGGATACGCAGTATTTT. Its translation is CATAGSSGRRDTQYF. V and J are TRBV19 and TRBJ2-3, with 9 bases matching TRBD2. This CDR3 has 15 residues. J was trimmed by 6 bases and V by 10 bases; bases with no gene match: 14. CDR1 LNHDA and CDR2 SQIVND come from the germline V gene (reference sequence).

This rearrangement joins TRBV18 to TRBJ2-1; 9 bases are shared with TRBD1. The germline gives CDR1 KGHSH, CDR2 LQKENI. V dropped 2 bases and J dropped 3; count of bases not matched to a gene: 11. CDR3 length: 18 residues. CDR3 loop: CASSPNGVTGGIYNEQFF. The CDR3 DNA is TGTGCCAGCTCACCAAATGGGGTTACAGGGGGCATCTACAATGAGCAGTTCTTC.

This rearrangement joins TRBV12-3 or TRBV12-4 to TRBJ1-5; D unresolved. V was clipped by 1 base and J by 0 bases, with 7 bases between them. The CDR3 is 15 residues long. This chain's CDR3 is CASSLDIYSNQPQHF. In DNA, the CDR3 is TGTGCCAGCAGTTTAGACATCTATAGCAATCAGCCCCAGCATTTT.

Many counts were recorded for this clonotype. This chain links TRBV10-3 with TRBJ1-1, with TRBD1 as a possible D gene (5 bases). The CDR3 sequence is 14 residues long. Deletions cut 4 bases from V and 0 bases from J, with 9 bases between. Germline loops: CDR1 ENHRY, CDR2 SYGVKD. The CDR3 region has the DNA TGTGCCATCAGTGGCAGGGCCATGAACACTGAAGCTTTCTTT. This codes for CAISGRAMNTEAFF.

This clonotype was recorded many times. The V call is TRBV10-3, the J call TRBJ1-1; TRBD1 matches 7 bases. The CDR3 has 16 amino acids. Germline V gene data show CDR1 as ENHRY and CDR2 as SYGVKD. With 0 bases clipped from V and 1 base from J, the junction kept 5 bases outside the gene matches. The CDR3 bases are TGTGCCATCAGTGAGTCGGAGGGGGCAGCGAACACTGAAGCTTTCTTT. It is translated as CAISESEGAANTEAFF.

The rearrangement uses TRBV5-1 and TRBJ1-2; D is ambiguous. CDR1 SGHRS and CDR2 YFSETQ come from the germline V gene. This CDR3 has 14 amino acids. V gave up 2 bases and J gave up 2 bases, with 10 bases separating them. CDR3 bases: TGCGCCAGCAGCTTAGAGACACCAAACTATGGCTACACCTTC. Its protein is CASSLETPNYGYTF.

This clonotype was recorded at least ten times. This chain links TRBV20-1 with TRBJ2-3; 8 positions agree with TRBD2. Trimming at V came to 5 bases and at J to 4 bases, leaving 5 bases not matched to a gene. From germline, CDR1 is DFQATT and CDR2 SNEGSKA (reference sequence). The CDR3 runs 13 residues. The CDR3: CSAEGGGPDTQYF. For the CDR3, the DNA is TGCAGTGCTGAGGGCGGGGGGCCAGATACGCAGTATTTT.

This clonotype came up many times. The V call is TRBV7-2, the J call TRBJ2-7, with D perhaps matching TRBD1 (6 bases). V was shortened by 7 bases and J by 4 bases, with 14 bases between the two germline ends. Germline assignment: CDR1 SGHTA and CDR2 FQGNSA. CDR3 size: 13 residues. CDR3 amino acids: CASTTGTRYEQYF. For the CDR3, the DNA is TGTGCCAGCACCACCGGGACACGGTACGAGCAGTACTTC.

This chain's CDR3 is CASSYSITVGPPTGPKSYNEQFF. In DNA form, the CDR3 reads TGTGCCAGCAGTTACTCGATCACTGTTGGGCCACCGACAGGGCCAAAGTCCTACAATGAGCAGTTCTTC. The chain employs TRBV6-6 and TRBJ2-1; 7 bases agree with TRBD1. In germline, CDR1 is MNHNY, CDR2 SVGAGI (reference sequence). V dropped 0 bases and J dropped 1; count of bases not matched to a gene: 24. The CDR3 consists of 23 residues.

V is TRBV7-3 and J is TRBJ1-1; D is unclear. The CDR3 is made up of 13 amino acids. Germline CDR1 is SGHTA and CDR2 is FQGTGA. The V and J ends lost 5 bases and 1 base respectively, with 8 bases between them. CDR3 amino acids: CASSALGNTEAFF. CDR3 coding DNA: TGTGCCAGCAGCGCCCTGGGGAACACTGAAGCTTTCTTT.

In this sample, this clonotype turned up many times. The chain couples TRBV24-1 to TRBJ1-1, with D perhaps matching TRBD1 (6 bases). V was trimmed by 5 bases and J by 6 bases, leaving 15 bases between them. The CDR3 runs 14 residues. The germline V gene has CDR1 KGHDR and CDR2 SFDVKD. In nucleotides, the CDR3 is TGTGCCACCAGTGCCAAGGGGGAGGGAGCTGAAGCTTTCTTT. This translates into CATSAKGEGAEAFF.

This clonotype was picked up many times. This sequence joins TRBV5-4 and TRBJ2-2; TRBD1 matches at 9 bases. Germline lookup yields CDR1 SGHNT and CDR2 YYREEE (reference sequence). There are 15 residues in the CDR3. The trim removed 5 bases at V and 4 bases at J, leaving 6 bases unmatched. The CDR3 protein is CASSSDRGGTGELFF. The CDR3 DNA is TGTGCCAGCAGTTCGGACAGGGGTGGCACCGGGGAGCTGTTTTTT.

This clonotype showed up just a few times. This chain uses TRBV5-6 with TRBJ2-3, with 7 bases matching TRBD2. Germline V gene sequence: CDR1 SGHDT, CDR2 YYEEEE. The length of the CDR3 is 14 residues. The J segment lost 2 bases and the V segment lost 5 bases, leaving 5 bases of the junction unmatched. The CDR3 nucleotides read TGTGCCAGCAGATCAGCGGGGCCCACAGATACGCAGTATTTT. Its protein product is CASRSAGPTDTQYF.

This clonotype came up many times. The chain carries TRBV10-3 and TRBJ1-1; the D is unclear. CDR1 and CDR2 from the germline V gene are ENHRY and SYGVKD. The CDR3 extends over 13 amino acids. V lost 6 bases and J 5 bases, leaving 13 bases between the germline ends. As DNA, the CDR3 is TGTGCCATCAGCCTGCTCGGATGGACTGAAGCTTTCTTT. Residues: CAISLLGWTEAFF.

This clonotype was seen a handful of times. It may be a read error: a sequence one base away is much more abundant. The CDR3 reads CASSPTSSSYTEQFF. DNA for the CDR3: TGTGCCAGCAGCCCGACTTCCAGCTCCTACACTGAGCAGTTCTTC. This chain connects TRBV5-4 to TRBJ2-1; the D is unclear. Germline V gene lookup returns CDR1 SGHNT and CDR2 YYREEE (reference sequence). The CDR3 loop spans 15 amino acids.

The table lists this clonotype with many counts. The rearrangement uses TRBV5-5 and TRBJ2-7, with D possibly being TRBD2 (5 bases). Germline V lookup: CDR1 SGHKS, CDR2 YYEKEE (reference sequence). There are 15 residues in the CDR3. V lost 4 bases and J lost 6, with 20 bases in between. In nucleotides, the CDR3 is TGTGCCAGCAGCCCGGGGAATCGACGGCCCTCCGAGCAGTACGTC. Protein product: CASSPGNRRPSEQYV.

This clonotype was seen more than once but under ten times. The chain carries TRBV11-1 and TRBJ1-2; TRBD1 is a possible D gene (6 bases). Germline assignment: CDR1 SGHAT and CDR2 FQDESV (reference sequence). The V gene lost 5 bases and the J gene lost 2 bases, with 12 bases spanning the gap. The CDR3 loop spans 14 amino acids. This CDR3 reads CASSEDRSNYGYTF. Written as DNA, the CDR3 is TGTGCCAGCAGCGAGGACAGATCGAACTATGGCTACACCTTC.

This clonotype was seen repeatedly, ten times or more. The chain has TRBV5-1 and TRBJ1-4; 7 positions agree with TRBD1. V shed 0 bases, J shed 8 bases, and the junction held 4 bases outside the gene matches. The CDR3 has 14 residues. The germline V gene has CDR1 SGHRS and CDR2 YFSETQ. The CDR3: CASSLEGAREKLFF. The CDR3 coding sequence is TGCGCCAGCAGCTTGGAGGGGGCGCGGGAAAAACTGTTTTTT.

A few counts support this clonotype. The genes are TRBV20-1 and TRBJ1-1; D perhaps matches TRBD1 (5 bases). The CDR3 loop spans 14 amino acids. CDR1 and CDR2 (germline): DFQATT, SNEGSKA (reference sequence). Deletions cut 5 bases from V and 1 base from J, with 14 bases between. CDR3 sequence (DNA): TGCAGTGCTCCGCCGCGGACACGGAACACTGAAGCTTTCTTT. This gives the protein CSAPPRTRNTEAFF.

This clonotype was counted many times. The V gene is TRBV7-2, the J gene TRBJ1-2; D perhaps matches TRBD1 (6 bases). V dropped 7 bases and J dropped 1 base, with 13 bases sitting between them. CDR3 size: 14 residues. In germline, CDR1 is SGHTA, CDR2 FQGNSA. The CDR3 protein is CASTQMDSNYGYTF. The CDR3 nucleotides are TGTGCCAGCACCCAAATGGACAGTAACTATGGCTACACCTTC.